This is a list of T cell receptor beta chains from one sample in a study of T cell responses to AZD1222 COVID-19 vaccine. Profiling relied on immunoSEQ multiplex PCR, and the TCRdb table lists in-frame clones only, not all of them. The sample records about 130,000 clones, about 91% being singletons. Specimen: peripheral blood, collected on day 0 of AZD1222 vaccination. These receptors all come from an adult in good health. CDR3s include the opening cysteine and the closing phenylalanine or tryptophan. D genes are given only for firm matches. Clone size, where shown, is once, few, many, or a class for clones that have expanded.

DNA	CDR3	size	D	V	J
TGTGCCAGTAGTGGCACAGTTAATCAGCCCCAGCATTTT	CASSGTVNQPQHF	-	-	TRBV19	TRBJ1-5
TGTGCCAGCACCCGGACAGGGGGCTGGTATGGCTACACCTTC	CASTRTGGWYGYTF	-	TRBD1	TRBV6-5	TRBJ1-2
TGTGCCGCGTGCCTTCAACTGGACAATGAGCAGTTCTTC	CAACLQLDNEQFF	once	-	TRBV2	TRBJ2-1
TGTGCCAGCAGCTTCCCTAGCTACGAGCAGTACTTC	CASSFPSYEQYF	-	-	TRBV7-2	TRBJ2-7
TGTGCCAGCAGCTTAGATCTAACGGGAGAGGGCACCGGGGAGCTGTTTTTT	CASSLDLTGEGTGELFF	-	-	TRBV11-3	TRBJ2-2
TGTGCCAGCAGTTTTACAGGGCGCGGTTATCAGCCCCAGCATTTT	CASSFTGRGYQPQHF	-	-	TRBV27	TRBJ1-5
TGCGCCAGCAGCTTCAAGGGTCGTGGGGAAAAACTGTTTTTT	CASSFKGRGEKLFF	-	-	TRBV5-1	TRBJ1-4
TGCAGCGTTGACAGGACAGGGATCCACAATGAGCAGTTCTTC	CSVDRTGIHNEQFF	-	TRBD1	TRBV29-1	TRBJ2-1
TGTGCCAGCAAGCCGGGACAGGCCCGAGGGTTCGGCTACACCTTC	CASKPGQARGFGYTF	once	TRBD1	TRBV19	TRBJ1-2
TGCGCCAGCAGCTTGGCGGGAGACCGCACAGATACGCAGTATTTT	CASSLAGDRTDTQYF	-	-	TRBV5-1	TRBJ2-3
TGTGCCAGTCGGGGGGGAGGGGAGTACGAGCAGTACTTC	CASRGGGEYEQYF	-	TRBD2	TRBV19	TRBJ2-7
TGTGCCAGTCGACTAGCGGGAGTTTCCGGTGACGAGCAGTACTTC	CASRLAGVSGDEQYF	-	TRBD2	TRBV19	TRBJ2-7
TGTGCCAGCACCCAAATAGTATCCTTGGGACTAGCGGGAGTAATGAACACCGGGGAGCTGTTTTTT	CASTQIVSLGLAGVMNTGELFF	-	TRBD2	TRBV27	TRBJ2-2
TGTGCCAGTAGTATCCAGGGGGGCACTGAAGCTTTCTTT	CASSIQGGTEAFF	-	TRBD1	TRBV19	TRBJ1-1
TGTGCCAGCAGTCCTCCGACAGGGTATGGCTACACCTTC	CASSPPTGYGYTF	-	TRBD1	TRBV12-3/TRBV12-4	TRBJ1-2
TGTGCCGAAACAACAAGTCCAGGGGCACCCCTCCACTTT	CAETTSPGAPLHF	few	-	TRBV2	TRBJ1-6
TGTGCCAGCAGTGGAAATCAGGGCTATGGCTACACCTTC	CASSGNQGYGYTF	-	-	TRBV11-3	TRBJ1-2
TGTGCCAGCAGTTCCAGGCCCTCCTACGAGCAGTACTTC	CASSSRPSYEQYF	-	-	TRBV6-2/TRBV6-3	TRBJ2-7
TGTGCCATCAGTGAGTCTCAGGAGGGTACAATTACCGGGGAGCTGTTTTTT	CAISESQEGTITGELFF	-	-	TRBV10-3	TRBJ2-2
TGTGCCTGGGGGACAGGGACCTACGAGCAGTACTTC	CAWGTGTYEQYF	-	TRBD1	TRBV30	TRBJ2-7
TGCGCCAGCAGCTTGGCCGACAGAGCAAAGATCGGCTACGAGCAGTACTTC	CASSLADRAKIGYEQYF	-	-	TRBV5-1	TRBJ2-7
TGTGCCAGCAGCACAGTAGGACGGATATGGGGCACTGAAGCTTTCTTT	CASSTVGRIWGTEAFF	-	-	TRBV7-2	TRBJ1-1
TGTGCCAGCAGCGTAGACGGGAGCAAGGGAAATGAGCAGTTCTTC	CASSVDGSKGNEQFF	-	-	TRBV9	TRBJ2-1
TGTGCCAGCTCACCCCCCGGAGGGTACAATGAGCAGTTCTTC	CASSPPGGYNEQFF	-	-	TRBV18	TRBJ2-1
TGTGCTAGTGGTTTGGTAGTCGGGAGTTCCTACAATGAGCAGTTCTTC	CASGLVVGSSYNEQFF	-	-	TRBV12-5	TRBJ2-1
TGTGCCAGCAGCCCCTGGTCTCTTTCGGCGGGTCAGCCCCAGCATTTT	CASSPWSLSAGQPQHF	-	-	TRBV2	TRBJ1-5
TGTGCCAGCACCTTACAGGGGAACACTGAAGCTTTCTTT	CASTLQGNTEAFF	-	-	TRBV2	TRBJ1-1
TGTGCCAGCAGTTCACAGGGGCTTGGTAATTCACCCCTCCACTTT	CASSSQGLGNSPLHF	-	TRBD1	TRBV2	TRBJ1-6
TGTGCCAGCAGCCGGGGACAGGGAAAAGAAGAGACCCAGTACTTC	CASSRGQGKEETQYF	-	TRBD1	TRBV7-2	TRBJ2-5
TGTGCCAGCAGCTCTTATGTAGGTACACCCCTCCACTTT	CASSSYVGTPLHF	-	-	TRBV5-6	TRBJ1-6
TGTGCCACCAGGCGGGGGACTATGAGGGAAGCTTTCTTT	CATRRGTMREAFF	-	-	TRBV15	TRBJ1-1
TGTGCCAGCCGGACTAGCGACTCCTACGAGCAGTACTTC	CASRTSDSYEQYF	-	TRBD2	TRBV6-5	TRBJ2-7
TGTGCCAGCAGCCAGGATCAGCTGGTCGGGACGCAGTTCTTC	CASSQDQLVGTQFF	few	-	TRBV14	TRBJ2-1
TGTGCCAGTAGTATATGGGACAGACCTGAAGCTTTCTTT	CASSIWDRPEAFF	-	TRBD1	TRBV19	TRBJ1-1
TGTGCCAGTAGTCCGACAGGGGCAAAGGATGAAAAACTGTTTTTT	CASSPTGAKDEKLFF	once	TRBD1	TRBV19	TRBJ1-4
TGTGCCAGCAAAGCGATCTTGTACGTTGAAAGGGACAATGAGCAGTTCTTC	CASKAILYVERDNEQFF	-	-	TRBV27	TRBJ2-1
TGCGCCAGCAGCTTGGCGGCTAGCACAGATACGCAGTATTTT	CASSLAASTDTQYF	-	-	TRBV5-1	TRBJ2-3
TGCAGCGTTGATCGCGGGCCTACTGAAGCTTTCTTT	CSVDRGPTEAFF	-	-	TRBV29-1	TRBJ1-1
TGTGCCAGTCGTCTCCGTGAAAAACTGTTTTTT	CASRLREKLFF	-	-	TRBV3-1/TRBV3-2	TRBJ1-4
TGTGCCAGCAGCCCTAGCGGGAGCGACAATGAGCAGTTCTTC	CASSPSGSDNEQFF	-	TRBD2	TRBV7-9	TRBJ2-1
TGTGCCAGCAGCGTTTTGGCGGGAGGGCCGTCCGAGCAGTACTTC	CASSVLAGGPSEQYF	-	TRBD2	TRBV5-6	TRBJ2-7
TGCGCCAGCAGCTTAAAGGTTTCCAGCCGATCGGCTGGGGCCAACGTCCTGACTTTC	CASSLKVSSRSAGANVLTF	-	-	TRBV5-1	TRBJ2-6
TGTGCCAGCAGTTACGGACTAGCGGGGGGCAATGAGCAGTTCTTC	CASSYGLAGGNEQFF	-	TRBD2	TRBV6-5	TRBJ2-1
TGTGCCACCGCATCGGGGGATGGCTACACCTTC	CATASGDGYTF	-	-	TRBV27	TRBJ1-2
TGTGCCAGCAGCCCAGGAGGGGGAACCGGGGAGCTGTTTTTT	CASSPGGGTGELFF	-	-	TRBV9	TRBJ2-2
TGTGCCAGCAGTGAACAGGGCGACACAGATACGCAGTATTTT	CASSEQGDTDTQYF	-	-	TRBV6-1	TRBJ2-3
TGCGCCAGGACTTTGACCGGCCTCGGCTCTGGGGCCAACGTCCTGACTTTC	CARTLTGLGSGANVLTF	-	-	TRBV10-1	TRBJ2-6